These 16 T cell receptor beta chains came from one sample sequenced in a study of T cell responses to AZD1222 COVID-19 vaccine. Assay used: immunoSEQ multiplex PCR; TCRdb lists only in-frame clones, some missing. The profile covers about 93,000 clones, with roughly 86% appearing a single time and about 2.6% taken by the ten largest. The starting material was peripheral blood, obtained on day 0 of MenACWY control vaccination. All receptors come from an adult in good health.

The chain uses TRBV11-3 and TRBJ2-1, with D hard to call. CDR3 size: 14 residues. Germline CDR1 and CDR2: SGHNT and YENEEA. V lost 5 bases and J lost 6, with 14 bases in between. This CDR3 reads CASSLSWGGNEQFF. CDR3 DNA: TGTGCCAGCAGCCTGTCGTGGGGTGGCAATGAGCAGTTCTTC. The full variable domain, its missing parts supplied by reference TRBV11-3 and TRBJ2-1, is EAGVVQSPRYKIIEKKQPVAFWCNPISGHNTLYWYLQNLGQGPELLIRYENEEAVDDSQLPKDRFSAERLKGVDSTLKIQPAELGDSAVYLCASSLSWGGNEQFFGPGTRLTVL.

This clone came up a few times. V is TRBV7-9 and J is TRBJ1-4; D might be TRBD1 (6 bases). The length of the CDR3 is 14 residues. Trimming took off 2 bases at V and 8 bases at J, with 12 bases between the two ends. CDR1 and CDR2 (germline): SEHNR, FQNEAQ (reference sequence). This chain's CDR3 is CASSLRGGDEKLFF. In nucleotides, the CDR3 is TGTGCCAGCAGCTTAAGGGGGGGCGACGAAAAACTGTTTTTT.

The CDR3: CASSLGAHQETQYF. The CDR3 DNA sequence: TGTGCCAGCAGCTTAGGTGCGCACCAAGAGACCCAGTACTTC. The chain has TRBV7-9 and TRBJ2-5; D gene unclear. Looked up from germline, CDR1 is SEHNR and CDR2 is FQNEAQ (reference sequence). With 1 base removed from V and 0 bases from J, the gap between germline ends came to 6 bases. This CDR3 is built from 14 residues. The whole variable domain, filled in from reference TRBV7-9 and TRBJ2-5, reads DTGVSQNPRHKITKRGQNVTFRCDPISEHNRLYWYRQTLGQGPEFLTYFQNEAQLEKSRLLSDRFSAERPKGSFSTLEIQRTEQGDSAMYLCASSLGAHQETQYFGPGTRLLVL.

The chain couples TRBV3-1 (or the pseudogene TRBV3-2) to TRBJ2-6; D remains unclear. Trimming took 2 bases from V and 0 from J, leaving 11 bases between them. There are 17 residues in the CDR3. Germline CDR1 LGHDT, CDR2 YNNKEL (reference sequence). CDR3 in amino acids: CASSQKGLISGANVLTF. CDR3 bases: TGTGCCAGCAGCCAAAAGGGCCTTATCTCTGGGGCCAACGTCCTGACTTTC.

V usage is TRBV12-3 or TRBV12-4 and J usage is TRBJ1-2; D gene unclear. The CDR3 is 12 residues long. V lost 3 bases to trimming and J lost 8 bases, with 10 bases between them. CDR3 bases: TGTGCCAGCAGTTTCTGGGGATCGGGCTACACCTTC. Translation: CASSFWGSGYTF.

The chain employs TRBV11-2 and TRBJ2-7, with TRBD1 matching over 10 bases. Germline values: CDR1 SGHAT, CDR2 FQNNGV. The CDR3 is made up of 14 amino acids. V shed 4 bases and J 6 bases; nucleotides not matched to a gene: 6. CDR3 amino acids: CASSSLGQGLEQYF. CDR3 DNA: TGTGCCAGCAGCTCATTGGGACAGGGGCTCGAGCAGTACTTC.

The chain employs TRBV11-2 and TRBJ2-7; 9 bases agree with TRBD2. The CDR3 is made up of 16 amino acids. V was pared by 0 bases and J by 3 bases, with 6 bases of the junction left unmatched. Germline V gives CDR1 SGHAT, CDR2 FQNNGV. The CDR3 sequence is CASSLDLGGGDYEQYF. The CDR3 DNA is TGTGCCAGCAGCTTAGATCTGGGCGGGGGGGACTACGAGCAGTACTTC.

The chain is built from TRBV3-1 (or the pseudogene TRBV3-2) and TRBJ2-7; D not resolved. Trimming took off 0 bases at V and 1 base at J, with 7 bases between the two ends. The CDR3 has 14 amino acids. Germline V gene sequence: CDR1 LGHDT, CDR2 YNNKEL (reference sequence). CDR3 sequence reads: CASSQDFRSYEQYF. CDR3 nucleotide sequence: TGTGCCAGCAGCCAAGATTTCCGTTCCTACGAGCAGTACTTC.

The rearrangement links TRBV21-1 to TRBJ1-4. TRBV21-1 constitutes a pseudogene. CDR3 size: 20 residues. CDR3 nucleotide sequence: TGTGCCAGCAGCAAAGGTTCGGGGTTTGGATTAGTCCATGGTAATGAAAAACTGTTTTTT. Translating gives CASSKGSGFGLVHGNEKLFF.

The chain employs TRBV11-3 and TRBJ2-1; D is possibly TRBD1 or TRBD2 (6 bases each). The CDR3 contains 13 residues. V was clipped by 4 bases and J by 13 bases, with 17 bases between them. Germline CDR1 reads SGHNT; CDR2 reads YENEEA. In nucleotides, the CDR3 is TGTGCCAGCAGCTCGGTAGGGGCGGGACAACAGTTCTTC. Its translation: CASSSVGAGQQFF.

DNA of the CDR3: TGTGCCAGCAGTCCCGATCTACCCCTCCACTTT. Amino acids: CASSPDLPLHF. This sequence joins TRBV28 and TRBJ1-6; no clear D. The CDR3 is 11 amino acids. Per germline, CDR1 MDHEN and CDR2 SYDVKM. V was clipped by 5 bases and J by 12 bases, with 8 bases between them. The full variable domain, in which reference TRBV28 and TRBJ1-6 provide the parts outside the CDR3, is DVKVTQSSRYLVKRTGEKVFLECVQDMDHENMFWYRQDPGLGLRLIYFSYDVKMKEKGDIPEGYSVSREKKERFSLILESASTNQTSMYLCASSPDLPLHFGNGTRLTVT.

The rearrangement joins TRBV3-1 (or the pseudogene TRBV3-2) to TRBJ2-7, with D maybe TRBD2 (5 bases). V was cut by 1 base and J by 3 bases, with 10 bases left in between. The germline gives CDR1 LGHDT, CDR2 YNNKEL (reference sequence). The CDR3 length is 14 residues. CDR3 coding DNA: TGTGCCAGCAGCCAAGGAGGAGAGGGCTACGAGCAGTACTTC. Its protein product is CASSQGGEGYEQYF.

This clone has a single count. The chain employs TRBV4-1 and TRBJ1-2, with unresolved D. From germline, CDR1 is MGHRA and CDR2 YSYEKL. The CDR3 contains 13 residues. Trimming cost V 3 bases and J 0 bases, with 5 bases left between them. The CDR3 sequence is CASSQVANYGYTF. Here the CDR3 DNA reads TGCGCCAGCAGCCAGGTAGCTAACTATGGCTACACCTTC.

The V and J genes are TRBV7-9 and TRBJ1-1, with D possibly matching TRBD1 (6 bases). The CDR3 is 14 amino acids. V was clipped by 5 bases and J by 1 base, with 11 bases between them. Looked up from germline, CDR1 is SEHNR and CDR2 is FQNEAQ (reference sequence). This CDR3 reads CASSPGQSNTEAFF. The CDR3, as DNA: TGTGCCAGCAGCCCTGGACAGTCGAACACTGAAGCTTTCTTT.

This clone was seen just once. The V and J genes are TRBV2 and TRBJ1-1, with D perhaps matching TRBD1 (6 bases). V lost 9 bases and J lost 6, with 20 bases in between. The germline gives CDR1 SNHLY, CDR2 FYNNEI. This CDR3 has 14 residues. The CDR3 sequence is CASLGQDRRPEAFF. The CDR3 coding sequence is TGTGCCAGTCTGGGCCAGGACAGAAGGCCTGAAGCTTTCTTT.

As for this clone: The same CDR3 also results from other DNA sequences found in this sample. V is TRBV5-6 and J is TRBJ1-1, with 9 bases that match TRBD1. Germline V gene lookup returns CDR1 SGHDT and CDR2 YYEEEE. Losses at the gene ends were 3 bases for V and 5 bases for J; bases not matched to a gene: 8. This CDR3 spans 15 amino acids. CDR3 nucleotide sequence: TGTGCCAGCAGCTACGGGACAGGGTTGGGGACTGAAGCTTTCTTT. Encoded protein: CASSYGTGLGTEAFF.